Only a few counts were recorded for the clone carrying this T cell receptor beta chain. Its cognate antigen is unknown. The CDR3 runs 14 residues. The V gene's germline CDR1 is SGHNT and CDR2 YYREEE (reference sequence). Trimming took 2 bases from V and 3 from J, leaving 11 bases between them. This record belongs to a study of beta chain features in type 1 diabetes. All of the isolated RNA was reverse transcribed, so expressed TCRB transcripts were sequenced. Assay: immunoSEQ multiplex PCR; the TCRdb copy retains only in-frame clones and omits some. In the table there are 350,000 to 450,000 clones, over 11% of which are singletons. Findings and limits, study-wide: Patients showed naive, central memory and Treg TCRB repertoires that appeared more similar than those of healthy donors.

This chain joins TRBV5-4 and TRBJ2-5, with D unclear. The sequence was obtained from a young man in good health. The sequenced sample consisted of naive CD4+ T cells from blood. The CDR3 DNA reads TGTGCCAGCAGCTTTGGTTCGAGAGAAGAGACCCAGTACTTC. Translation gives CASSFGSREETQYF.